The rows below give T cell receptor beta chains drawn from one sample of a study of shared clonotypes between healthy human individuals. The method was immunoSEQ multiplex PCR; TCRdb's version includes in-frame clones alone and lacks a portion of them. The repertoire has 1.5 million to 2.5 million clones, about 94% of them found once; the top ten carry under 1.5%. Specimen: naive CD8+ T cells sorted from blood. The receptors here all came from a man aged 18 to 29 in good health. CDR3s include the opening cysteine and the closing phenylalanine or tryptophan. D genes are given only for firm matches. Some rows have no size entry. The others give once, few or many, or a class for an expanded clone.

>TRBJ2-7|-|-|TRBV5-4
CASSLVAGTYEQYF
TGTGCCAGCAGCTTGGTGGCAGGAACCTACGAGCAGTACTTC
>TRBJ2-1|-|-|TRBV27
CASSLDPTLNNEQFF
TGTGCCAGCAGTTTAGACCCAACTCTCAACAATGAGCAGTTCTTC
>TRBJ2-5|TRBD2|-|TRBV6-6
CASSYLTSVLKETQYF
TGTGCCAGCAGTTACCTCACTAGCGTTCTAAAAGAGACCCAGTACTTC
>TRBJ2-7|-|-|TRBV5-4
CASSLPGGGEQYF
TGTGCCAGCAGCTTGCCCGGAGGTGGGGAGCAGTACTTC
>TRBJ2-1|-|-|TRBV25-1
CASLQSNEQFF
TGTGCCAGCCTCCAGAGCAATGAGCAGTTCTTC
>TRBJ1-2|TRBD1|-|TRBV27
CASSFGTGLHIDGYTF
TGTGCCAGCAGTTTTGGGACAGGGCTTCATATAGATGGCTACACCTTC
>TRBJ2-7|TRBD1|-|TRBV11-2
CASGQASSYEQYF
TGTGCCAGCGGACAGGCAAGCTCCTACGAGCAGTACTTC
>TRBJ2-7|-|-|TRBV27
CASGASGGQRFPEQYF
TGTGCCAGCGGGGCCTCCGGTGGCCAGCGTTTTCCCGAGCAGTACTTC
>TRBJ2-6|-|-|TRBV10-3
CAIRGDISGANVLTF
TGTGCCATCAGGGGGGACATTTCTGGGGCCAACGTCCTGACTTTC
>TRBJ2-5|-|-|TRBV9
CASSVGFSVETQYF
TGTGCCAGCAGCGTAGGCTTTTCGGTGGAGACCCAGTACTTC
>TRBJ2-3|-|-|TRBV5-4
CASSLDIGGSTDTQYF
TGTGCCAGCAGCTTGGATATCGGGGGTAGCACAGATACGCAGTATTTT
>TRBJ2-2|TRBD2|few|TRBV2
CASSGTSGGTITGELFF
TGTGCCAGCAGTGGGACTAGCGGGGGGACCATCACCGGGGAGCTGTTTTTT
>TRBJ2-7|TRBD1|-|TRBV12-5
CASGPTGTGGDEQYF
TGTGCTAGTGGTCCCACAGGGACAGGGGGCGACGAGCAGTACTTC
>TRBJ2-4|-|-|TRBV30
CAWEGGKNIQYF
TGTGCCTGGGAGGGGGGGAAAAACATTCAGTACTTC
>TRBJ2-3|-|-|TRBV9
CASSPRGITDTQYF
TGTGCCAGCAGCCCGCGGGGCATTACGGATACGCAGTATTTT
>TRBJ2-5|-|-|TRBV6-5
CASSYSRGFVETQYF
TGTGCCAGCAGTTACTCGAGGGGTTTCGTTGAGACCCAGTACTTC
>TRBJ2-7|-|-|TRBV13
CASSLGRGSYEQYF
TGTGCCAGCAGCTTAGGGCGCGGCTCCTACGAGCAGTACTTC
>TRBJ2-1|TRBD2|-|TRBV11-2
CASSQEEGLAGVNEQFF
TGTGCCAGCAGCCAAGAGGAGGGACTAGCGGGGGTGAATGAGCAGTTCTTC
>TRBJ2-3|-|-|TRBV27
CASSLWSTDTQYF
TGTGCCAGCAGTTTGTGGTCCACAGATACGCAGTATTTT
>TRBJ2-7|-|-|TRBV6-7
CASSYPGSTPITGRFYEQYF
TGTGCCAGCAGTTACCCGGGTAGCACCCCCATCACAGGGCGATTCTACGAGCAGTACTTC
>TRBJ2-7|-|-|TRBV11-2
CASTLGGAVYEQYF
TGTGCCAGCACCCTAGGGGGGGCAGTCTACGAGCAGTACTTC
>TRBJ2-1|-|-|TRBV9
CASSPRGEGENEQFF
TGTGCCAGCAGCCCCAGGGGCGAAGGGGAAAATGAGCAGTTCTTC
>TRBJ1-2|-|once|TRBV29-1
CSVEDRGVTGYTF
TGCAGCGTTGAAGATCGAGGGGTAACGGGCTACACCTTC
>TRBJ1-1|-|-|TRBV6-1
CASSEGGLNTEAFF
TGTGCCAGCAGTGAGGGGGGGCTGAACACTGAAGCTTTCTTT
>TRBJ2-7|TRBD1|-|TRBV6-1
CASSSRQGAYEQYF
TGTGCCAGCAGTAGTAGACAGGGGGCCTACGAGCAGTACTTC
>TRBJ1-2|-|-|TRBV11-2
CASFGGGRVTF
TGTGCCAGCTTTGGGGGGGGCCGAGTCACCTTC
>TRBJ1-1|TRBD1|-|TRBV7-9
CASSLDRGQIQWLPEAFF
TGTGCCAGCAGCTTAGATCGGGGACAGATACAGTGGCTACCTGAAGCTTTCTTT
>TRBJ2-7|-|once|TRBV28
CASSLGQGLPVSYEQYF
TGTGCCAGCAGTCTAGGCCAGGGCCTACCTGTATCCTACGAGCAGTACTTC
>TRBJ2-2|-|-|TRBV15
CATSRGAGLGELFF
TGTGCCACCAGCAGAGGGGCAGGCCTCGGGGAGCTGTTTTTT
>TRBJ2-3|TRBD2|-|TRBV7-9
CASSLIAGAVTDTQYF
TGTGCCAGCAGCTTAATAGCGGGGGCCGTAACAGATACGCAGTATTTT
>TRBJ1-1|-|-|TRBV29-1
CSVEDQEAAEAFF
TGCAGCGTTGAAGATCAGGAGGCAGCTGAAGCTTTCTTT
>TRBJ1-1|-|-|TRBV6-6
CASSYDRVLEAFF
TGTGCCAGCAGTTACGACAGAGTGCTAGAAGCTTTCTTT
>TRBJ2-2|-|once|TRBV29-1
CSVVPDLSGTNTGELFF
TGCAGCGTTGTTCCCGATCTAAGTGGGACGAACACCGGGGAGCTGTTTTTT
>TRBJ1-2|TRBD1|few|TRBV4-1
CATRYRTGGPDYGYTF
TGCGCCACCCGATATCGGACAGGGGGCCCAGACTATGGCTACACCTTC
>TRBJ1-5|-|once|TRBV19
CASRLRRDSNQPQHF
TGTGCCAGTAGGTTAAGAAGGGATAGCAATCAGCCCCAGCATTTT
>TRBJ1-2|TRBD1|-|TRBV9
CASSVDSGQANYGYTF
TGTGCCAGCAGCGTAGACTCAGGACAGGCCAACTATGGCTACACCTTC
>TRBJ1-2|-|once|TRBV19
CASTPATANYGYTF
TGTGCCAGTACTCCTGCGACAGCTAACTATGGCTACACCTTC
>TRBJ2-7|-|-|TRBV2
CASRSQGWDYEQYF
TGTGCCAGCAGGTCACAGGGATGGGACTACGAGCAGTACTTC
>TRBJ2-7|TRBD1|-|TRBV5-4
CASSFGGTAYEQYF
TGTGCCAGCAGCTTCGGTGGGACAGCCTACGAGCAGTACTTC
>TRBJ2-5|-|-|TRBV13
CASTQLRYQETQYF
TGTGCCAGCACCCAGCTGCGGTACCAAGAGACCCAGTACTTC
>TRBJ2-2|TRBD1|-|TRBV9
CASSDSPGQGMSGELFF
TGTGCCAGCAGCGATTCCCCGGGACAGGGGATGTCCGGGGAGCTGTTTTTT
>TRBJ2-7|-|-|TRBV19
CASSPNYEQYF
TGTGCCAGTAGTCCAAACTACGAGCAGTACTTC
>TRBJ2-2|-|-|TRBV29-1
CSVNRTPVNTGELFF
TGCAGCGTGAATAGGACACCTGTGAACACCGGGGAGCTGTTTTTT
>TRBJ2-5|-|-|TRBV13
CASSLGTVETQYF
TGTGCCAGCAGCTTAGGGACTGTTGAGACCCAGTACTTC
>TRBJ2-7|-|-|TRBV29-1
CSVEVPMTDTYEQYF
TGCAGCGTTGAAGTACCCATGACAGATACCTACGAGCAGTACTTC
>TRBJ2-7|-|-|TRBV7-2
CASSPVDSSYEQYF
TGTGCCAGCAGCCCGGTGGACAGCTCCTACGAGCAGTACTTC
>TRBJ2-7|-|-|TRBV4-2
CASSQDLGLYEQYF
TGTGCCAGCAGCCAAGATTTGGGCCTCTACGAGCAGTACTTC
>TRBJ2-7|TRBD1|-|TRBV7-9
CASSGRDSYEQYF
TGTGCCAGCAGCGGCCGGGACAGTTACGAGCAGTACTTC
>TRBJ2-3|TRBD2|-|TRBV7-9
CASRLAGQSTDTQYF
TGTGCCAGCAGACTAGCGGGGCAGAGCACAGATACGCAGTATTTT
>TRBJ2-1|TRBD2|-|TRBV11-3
CASSLGGLAGGTNYNEQFF
TGTGCCAGCAGCTTAGGAGGTCTAGCGGGGGGGACGAACTACAATGAGCAGTTCTTC
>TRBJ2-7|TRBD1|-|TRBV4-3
CASSQGTGGFDEQYF
TGCGCCAGCAGCCAAGGTACAGGGGGCTTCGACGAGCAGTACTTC
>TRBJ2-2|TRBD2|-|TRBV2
CASSGLAGIGGELFF
TGTGCCAGCAGTGGGCTAGCGGGGATAGGCGGGGAGCTGTTTTTT
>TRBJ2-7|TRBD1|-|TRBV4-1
CASSRGQGREQYF
TGCGCCAGCAGCCGGGGACAGGGACGCGAGCAGTACTTC
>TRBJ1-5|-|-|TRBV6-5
CASRPGEGNQPQHF
TGTGCCAGCAGGCCAGGGGAGGGCAATCAGCCCCAGCATTTT
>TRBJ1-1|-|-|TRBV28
CASRMRGAGEAFF
TGTGCCAGCAGAATGCGGGGGGCCGGGGAAGCTTTCTTT